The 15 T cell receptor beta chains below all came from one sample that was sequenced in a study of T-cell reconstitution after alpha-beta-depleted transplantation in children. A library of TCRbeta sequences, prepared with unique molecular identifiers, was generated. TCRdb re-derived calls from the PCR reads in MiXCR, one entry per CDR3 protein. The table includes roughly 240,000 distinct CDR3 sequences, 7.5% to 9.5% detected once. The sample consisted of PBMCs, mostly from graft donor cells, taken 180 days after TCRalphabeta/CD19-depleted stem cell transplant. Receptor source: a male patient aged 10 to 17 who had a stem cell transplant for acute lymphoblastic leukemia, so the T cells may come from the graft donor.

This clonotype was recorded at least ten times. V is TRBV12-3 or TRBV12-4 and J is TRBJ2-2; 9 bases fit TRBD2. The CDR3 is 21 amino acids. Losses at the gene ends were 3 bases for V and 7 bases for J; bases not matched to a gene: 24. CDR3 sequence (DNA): TGTGCCAGCAGTTTTCTTGTTTACGGGACTAGCTCCCACCTTACAAGCGGGGAGCTGTTTTTT. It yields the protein CASSFLVYGTSSHLTSGELFF.

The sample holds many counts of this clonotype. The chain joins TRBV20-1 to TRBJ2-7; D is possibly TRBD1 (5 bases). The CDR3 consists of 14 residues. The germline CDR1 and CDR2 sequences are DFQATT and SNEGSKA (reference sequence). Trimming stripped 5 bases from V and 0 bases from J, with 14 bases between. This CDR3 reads CSAEQDLGSYEQYF. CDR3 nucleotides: TGCAGTGCTGAACAGGATTTGGGCTCCTACGAGCAGTACTTC.

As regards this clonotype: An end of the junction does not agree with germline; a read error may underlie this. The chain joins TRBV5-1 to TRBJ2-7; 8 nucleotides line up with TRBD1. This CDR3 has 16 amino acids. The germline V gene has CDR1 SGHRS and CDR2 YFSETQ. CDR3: CASSLAITGGFYERYF. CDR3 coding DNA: TGCGCCAGCAGCTTGGCCATTACAGGGGGTTTCTACGAGCGGTACTTC.

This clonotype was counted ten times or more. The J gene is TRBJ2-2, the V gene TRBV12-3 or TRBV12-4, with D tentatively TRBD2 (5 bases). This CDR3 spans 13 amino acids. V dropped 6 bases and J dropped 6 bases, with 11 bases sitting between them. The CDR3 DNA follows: TGTGCCAGCAGCCGAGGGTCGGCCGGGGAGCTGTTTTTT. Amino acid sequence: CASSRGSAGELFF.

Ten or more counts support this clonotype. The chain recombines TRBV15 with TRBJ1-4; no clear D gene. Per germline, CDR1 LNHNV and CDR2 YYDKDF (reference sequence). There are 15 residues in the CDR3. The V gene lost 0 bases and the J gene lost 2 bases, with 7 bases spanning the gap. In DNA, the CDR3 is TGTGCCACCAGCAGAGATAGTACCACTAATGAAAAACTGTTTTTT. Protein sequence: CATSRDSTTNEKLFF.

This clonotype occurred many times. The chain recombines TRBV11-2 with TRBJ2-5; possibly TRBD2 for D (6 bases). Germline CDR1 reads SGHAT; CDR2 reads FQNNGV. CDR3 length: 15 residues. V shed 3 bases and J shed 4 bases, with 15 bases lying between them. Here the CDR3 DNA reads TGTGCCAGCAGCTTCCGGGACTTTCGACTAGAGACCCAGTACTTC. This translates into CASSFRDFRLETQYF. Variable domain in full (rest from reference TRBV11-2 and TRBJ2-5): EAGVAQSPRYKIIEKRQSVAFWCNPISGHATLYWYQQILGQGPKLLIQFQNNGVVDDSQLPKDRFSAERLKGVDSTLKIQPAKLEDSAVYLCASSFRDFRLETQYFGPGTRLLVL.

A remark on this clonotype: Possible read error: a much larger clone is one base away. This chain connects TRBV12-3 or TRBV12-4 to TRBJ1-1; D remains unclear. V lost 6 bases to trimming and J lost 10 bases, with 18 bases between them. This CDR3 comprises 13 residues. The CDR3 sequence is CASRPHGRLGAFF. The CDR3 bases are TGTGCCAGCAGACCCCATGGGCGACTGGGAGCTTTCTTT.

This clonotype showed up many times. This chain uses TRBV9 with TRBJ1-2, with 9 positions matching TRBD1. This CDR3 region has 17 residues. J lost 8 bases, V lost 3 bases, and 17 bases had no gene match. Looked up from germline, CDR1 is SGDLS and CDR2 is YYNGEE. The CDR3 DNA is TGTGCCAGCAGCGCGGGACACAGGGGGGGACAGGGAAACGGCTACACCTTC. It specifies CASSAGHRGGQGNGYTF.

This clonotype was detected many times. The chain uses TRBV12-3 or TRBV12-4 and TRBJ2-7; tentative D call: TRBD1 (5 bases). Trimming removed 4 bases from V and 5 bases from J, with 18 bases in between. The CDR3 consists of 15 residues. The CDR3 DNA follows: TGTGCCAGCAGTTCCTCGGCAGGGCGTAGGAACGAGCAGTACTTC. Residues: CASSSSAGRRNEQYF.

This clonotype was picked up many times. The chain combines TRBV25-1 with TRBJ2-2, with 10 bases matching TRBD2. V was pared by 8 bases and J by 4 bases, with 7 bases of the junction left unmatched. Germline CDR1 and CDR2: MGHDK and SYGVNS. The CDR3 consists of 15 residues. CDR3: CASQRLAGGTGELFF. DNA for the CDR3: TGTGCCAGCCAAAGACTAGCGGGCGGCACCGGGGAGCTGTTTTTT.

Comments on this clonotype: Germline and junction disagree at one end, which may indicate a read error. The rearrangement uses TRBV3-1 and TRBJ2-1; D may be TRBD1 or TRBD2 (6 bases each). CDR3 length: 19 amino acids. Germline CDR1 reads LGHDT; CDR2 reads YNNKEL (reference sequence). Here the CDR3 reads CACSQHAPGDTRSYNEQFF. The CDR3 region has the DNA TGTGCCTGCAGCCAACACGCCCCGGGGGACACTCGGTCCTACAATGAGCAGTTCTTC.

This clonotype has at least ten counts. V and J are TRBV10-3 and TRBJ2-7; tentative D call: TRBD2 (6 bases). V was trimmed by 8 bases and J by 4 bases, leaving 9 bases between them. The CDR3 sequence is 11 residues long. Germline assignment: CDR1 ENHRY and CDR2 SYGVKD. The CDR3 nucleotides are TGTGCCATCCGGGGGAGGTACGAGCAGTACTTC. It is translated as CAIRGRYEQYF.

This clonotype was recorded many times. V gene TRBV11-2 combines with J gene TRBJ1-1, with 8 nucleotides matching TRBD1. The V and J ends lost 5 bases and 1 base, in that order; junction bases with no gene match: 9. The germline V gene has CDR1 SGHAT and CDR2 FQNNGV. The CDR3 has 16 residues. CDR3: CASSLRTGWGNTEAFF. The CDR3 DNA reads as TGTGCCAGCAGCCTACGGACAGGGTGGGGGAACACTGAAGCTTTCTTT.

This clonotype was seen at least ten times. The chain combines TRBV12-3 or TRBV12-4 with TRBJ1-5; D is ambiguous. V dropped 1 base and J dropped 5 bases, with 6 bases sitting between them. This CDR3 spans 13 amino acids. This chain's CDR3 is CASSLVGYQPQHF. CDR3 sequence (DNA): TGTGCCAGCAGTTTAGTCGGGTATCAGCCCCAGCATTTT.

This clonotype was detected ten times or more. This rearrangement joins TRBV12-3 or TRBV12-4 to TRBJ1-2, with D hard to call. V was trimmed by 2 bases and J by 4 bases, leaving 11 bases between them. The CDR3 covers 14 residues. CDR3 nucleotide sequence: TGTGCCAGCAGTTTATATCCGAGAACCTATGGCTACACCTTC. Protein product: CASSLYPRTYGYTF.